What follows are 5 T cell receptor beta chains derived from one specimen sequenced in a study of blood T cell repertoires in COVID-19 (dated by TCRdb to the early 2020s). The library was made by the immunoSEQ multiplex PCR assay. Drawn from immuneACCESS, this table holds only the in-frame rearrangements with V and J called that TCRdb kept. Clones are partly lost; checked studies trace under half to an unresolved V gene and leave the rest unexplained. In this sample the table shows 200,000 to 250,000 clones, less than 90% of which occur a single time. 18% of the sample is held by the ten biggest clonotypes. Sequencing used peripheral blood. All receptors come from an elderly woman with active or convalescent COVID-19.

The rearrangement links TRBV11-3 to TRBJ2-4, with TRBD2 identical over 13 bases. After removal of 0 bases from V and 3 bases from J, the junction contained 8 bases not matched to a gene. This CDR3 region has 19 residues. Germline V lookup: CDR1 SGHNT, CDR2 YENEEA. CDR3 sequence reads: CASSLDWRGTSGNKNIQYF. The DNA for the CDR3 is TGTGCCAGCAGCTTAGACTGGCGCGGGACTAGCGGGAACAAAAACATTCAGTACTTC.

The CDR3 here is CASSPAGFTEAFF. In DNA, the CDR3 is TGTGCCAGCTCACCGGCGGGGTTCACTGAAGCTTTCTTT. This chain joins TRBV18 and TRBJ1-1; D uncertain. V was cut by 3 bases and J by 4 bases, with 9 bases left in between. The CDR3 length is 13 residues. The germline gives CDR1 KGHSH, CDR2 LQKENI.

In DNA, the CDR3 is TGTGCCAGCAGCAGAGTCCCCTACGAGCAGTACTTC. Its translation is CASSRVPYEQYF. This chain uses TRBV11-2 with TRBJ2-7; D ambiguous. CDR1 and CDR2 (germline): SGHAT, FQNNGV. The CDR3 is 12 amino acids. V lost 5 bases and J lost 2, with 7 bases in between.

The CDR3: CASSLWDRDNYGYTF. The CDR3 coding sequence is TGTGCCAGCAGTTTATGGGACAGGGATAACTATGGCTACACCTTC. The rearrangement links TRBV28 to TRBJ1-2; TRBD1 aligns across 8 bases. V lost 0 bases and J lost 1; bases outside the gene matches: 1. CDR1 is MDHEN, CDR2 SYDVKM, per germline. The CDR3 is 15 residues long.

This chain uses TRBV7-8 with TRBJ1-6; no definite D call. Germline V gene lookup returns CDR1 SGHVS and CDR2 FQNEAQ. Trimming removed 1 base from V and 7 bases from J, with 5 bases in between. The CDR3 contains 13 residues. The CDR3 DNA sequence: TGTGCCAGCAGCTTAGATGAGAATTCACCCCTCCACTTT. Its translation: CASSLDENSPLHF.